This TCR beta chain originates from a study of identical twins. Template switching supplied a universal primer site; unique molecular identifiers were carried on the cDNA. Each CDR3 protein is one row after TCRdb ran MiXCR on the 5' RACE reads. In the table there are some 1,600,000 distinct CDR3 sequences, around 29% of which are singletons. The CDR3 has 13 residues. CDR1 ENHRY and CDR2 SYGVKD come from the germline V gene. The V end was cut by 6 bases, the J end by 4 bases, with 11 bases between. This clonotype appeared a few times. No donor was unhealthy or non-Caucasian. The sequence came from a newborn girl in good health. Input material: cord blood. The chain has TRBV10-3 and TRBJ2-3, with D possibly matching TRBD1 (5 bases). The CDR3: CAIREDSADTQYF. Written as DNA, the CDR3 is TGTGCCATCAGGGAAGACAGTGCAGATACGCAGTATTTT.